This is a list of T cell receptor beta chains from one sample in a study of shared clonotypes between healthy human individuals. Some clones are missing from TCRdb's copy, which holds only in-frame ones; the method was immunoSEQ multiplex PCR. The table shows about 1.5 million clones, with roughly 98% occurring only once. The sample comprised naive CD4+ T cells sorted from blood. The origin of the receptors is a man aged 30-40 years in good health. CDR3s leave out the opening cysteine and the closing phenylalanine or tryptophan. The D gene is left open where the match is weak.

>TRBD2|TRBV9|TRBJ2-2
ASSASGRDTGELF
>.|TRBV5-1|TRBJ1-2
ASSLNFGTSNYGYT
>.|TRBV5-4|TRBJ2-2
ASSLGVDTGELF
>TRBD2|TRBV5-1|TRBJ2-3
ASSSKTSGITDTQY
>TRBD2|TRBV7-9|TRBJ2-3
ASSLGEGAGISSTDTQY
>.|TRBV5-1|TRBJ2-5
ASSPTTGTGQETQY
>TRBD2|TRBV9|TRBJ2-7
ASSVEGSGRAEQY
>.|TRBV28|TRBJ1-4
ASSPRGRPKPATNEKLF
>TRBD2|TRBV19|TRBJ2-1
ASSIGVAGVGYNEQF
>.|TRBV18|TRBJ1-1
ASSEMWAKNTEAF
>TRBD1|TRBV7-9|TRBJ2-7
ASSFLGQGLYEQY
>TRBD2|TRBV2|TRBJ2-4
ASSGGLAVFTIQY
>TRBD1|TRBV11-2|TRBJ2-7
ASSPRDRGREQY
>.|TRBV4-1|TRBJ1-5
ASSQAWGVNQPQH
>TRBD2|TRBV7-2|TRBJ2-2
ASSFVAGNTGELF
>TRBD1|TRBV11-2|TRBJ2-7
ASSPGQGEQY
>.|TRBV28|TRBJ1-5
ASSQDTRSNQPQH
>.|TRBV7-8|TRBJ2-1
ASSSGRSGNEQF
>TRBD1|TRBV11-2|TRBJ2-7
ASSLASGGSRY
>TRBD1|TRBV5-6|TRBJ1-2
ASSSPGQGGYGYT
>TRBD2|TRBV5-1|TRBJ2-7
ASSLATSGGTYEQY
>TRBD1|TRBV9|TRBJ2-5
ASSVAPVPGQGQETQY
>TRBD2|TRBV11-2|TRBJ2-2
ASSPIPGLAVTGELF
>.|TRBV11-2|TRBJ1-1
ASSFQIDREAF
>.|TRBV21-1|TRBJ2-7
ARTSGYLLYPEQY
>.|TRBV5-4|TRBJ1-1
ASSSWGSGAF
>.|TRBV29-1|TRBJ1-2
SVDHGGEYYGYT
>.|TRBV7-8|TRBJ1-1
ASSLAQGLAF
>TRBD2|TRBV9|TRBJ2-1
ASSAHDSGRGTYNEQF
>.|TRBV28|TRBJ1-2
ASSSRWGFHGYT
>TRBD1|TRBV15|TRBJ2-2
ATSRDPGRGSGELF
>.|TRBV4-2|TRBJ2-7
ASSQRGSSYEQY
>TRBD1|TRBV7-9|TRBJ2-3
ASSSHYRGPSTDTQY
>.|TRBV27|TRBJ1-1
ASSWRGDTEAF
>.|TRBV14|TRBJ2-2
ASSRVFGLGSNANTGELF
>.|TRBV5-1|TRBJ1-2
ASSLEGDDGYT
>.|TRBV2|TRBJ1-3
AGGLEGSGNTIY
>TRBD1|TRBV2|TRBJ2-7
ASDRGLSSYEQY